This T cell receptor beta chain was documented in a study of T-cell memory formation after mild COVID-19 (dated by TCRdb to the early 2020s). Background on the whole study: TCR sequence clusters from the two donors were largely donor specific. T-cell clones expanding and contracting after mild COVID-19 in two donors were tracked by longitudinal TCRalpha and TCRbeta repertoire sequencing. Two young, previously healthy adult volunteers, one female and one male, were included in the cohort.

The sequencer was an Illumina NovaSeq 6000. TCRalpha and TCRbeta cDNA libraries were constructed by 5'RACE with constant-segment primers, with sample barcodes and unique molecular identifiers being introduced. Trizol reagent was used to extract RNA from every sample. Amplification of the libraries took two PCR steps, and the second step added a second sample barcode plus Illumina TruSeq adapters. Sequencing of libraries was performed on an Illumina NovaSeq with 2 x 150 bp paired-end reads. In the authors' own workflow: Demultiplexing of reads and collapsing into UMI-guided consensus sequences were performed with migec v1.2.7. Using mixcr v2.1.11, the UMI consensuses were aligned to TRA and TRB V and J templates and assembled into clonotypes. Clonotypes were classified as expanded or contracted when called significant by both edgeR and NoisET, with noise models trained on biological replicates. For edgeR calls, a false discovery rate-adjusted p below 0.01 and a log2 fold-change threshold of 1 were applied. As an exploratory analysis of dynamics, max-normalized trajectories of the 1000 most abundant clonotypes were examined by PCA with hierarchical clustering. The CD4 or CD8 phenotype of responding clones was assigned using the separately sequenced CD4+ and CD8+ repertoires. The public reads were reprocessed in TCRdb via fastp at Q25 and MiXCR, keeping in-frame beta chains. Rows are combined by CDR3 protein, so each entry shows the most common genes and DNA. These V and J calls originate from TCRdb's pipeline instead of the authors' own analysis. For this sample the table gives about 430,000 distinct CDR3 sequences, of which 20% to 25% were detected only once. The ten largest clones represent around 8.7% of the sample.

Inclusive of the bounding cysteine and phenylalanine, the CDR3 is 15 residues long. Left in the record is the CDR3 DNA by itself, 45 bases read in frame from the first base. V sheds 0 bases and J sheds 1 base, leaving 10 bases between their ends. Per the germline V gene (reference sequence), PRHDT is the CDR1 and FYEKMQ is the CDR2. PBMCs were isolated by Ficoll-Paque density gradient centrifugation. Only a few counts were recorded for this clonotype. Its antigen specificity is not known. Per-base quality was not reported, and no clone a single base away is much larger than it. What the work shows at the level of the full study, not this receptor alone: Some responding clones were detected in pre-infection memory, suggesting pre-existing cross-reactive memory T cells joined the SARS-CoV-2 response. Contracting CD4+ clones were located mainly in the CM and EM memory subsets, whereas CD8+ clones were found to be enriched in EMRA. Only two mild cases were covered by the study, and larger cohorts that include severe cases with pre-infection samples were considered necessary. Clones that contracted from day 15 to 85 showed balanced CD4/CD8 phenotypes, whereas a second wave of clones that expanded from day 15 to 37 leaned towards CD4+. SARS-CoV-2 specificity was not confirmed for the second-wave clones peaking on day 37.

The receptor chain draws on TRBV13 and TRBJ2-7; confidence is insufficient to name the D gene. This TCR derives from an adult woman who had mild COVID-19 (a few samples of this study predate the infection). The sample titles of this study are shuffled in the database, so cell type and time point are left out; the donor was told from shared clones. The specimen sequenced was PBMCs or a T cell subset sorted from them (not recorded which). The DNA sequence is given as TGTGCCAGCAGCTTAGGCTCCCTTCCATCCTACGAGCAGTACTTC. This codes for CASSLGSLPSYEQYF. Where the CDR3 stops, the reference TRBV13 and TRBJ2-7 genes take over; the full variable domain is AAGVIQSPRHLIKEKRETATLKCYPIPRHDTVYWYQQGPGQDPQFLISFYEKMQSDKGSIPDRFSAQQFSDYHSELNMSSLELGDSALYFCASSLGSLPSYEQYFGPGTRLTVT.